Below, 18 T cell receptor beta chains from the same sample are listed, as sequenced in a study of blood T cell repertoires in COVID-19. TCRdb's table, derived via immunoSEQ multiplex PCR, lists solely in-frame clones and lacks some. The sample includes 300,000 or so clones, 90% of them seen just once. Sample: peripheral blood. The receptors were gathered from a woman between 35 and 50 years old with acute or convalescent COVID-19.

This clone was seen a few times. The chain combines TRBV3-1 (or the pseudogene TRBV3-2) with TRBJ2-1; 9 positions agree with TRBD1. The trim removed 4 bases at V and 5 bases at J, leaving 3 bases unmatched. This CDR3 region has 14 residues. Germline V gives CDR1 LGHDT, CDR2 YNNKEL (reference sequence). CDR3 loop: CASSRGTGNNEQFF. For the CDR3, the DNA is TGTGCCAGCAGCCGGGGGACAGGGAACAATGAGCAGTTCTTC.

This clone was counted a few times. This chain connects TRBV2 to TRBJ1-6; no clear D gene. The CDR3 is made up of 15 amino acids. Germline-derived CDR1 and CDR2 are SNHLY and FYNNEI. V gave up 2 bases and J gave up 0 bases, with 5 bases separating them. CDR3 in amino acids: CASSERLSYNSPLHF. CDR3 nucleotide sequence: TGTGCCAGCAGTGAACGTCTCTCCTATAATTCACCCCTCCACTTT.

CDR3 protein: CASSPGQGAQETQYF. Written as DNA, the CDR3 is TGTGCCAGCAGCCCGGGACAGGGAGCACAAGAGACCCAGTACTTC. This chain links TRBV5-8 with TRBJ2-5; 9 bases match TRBD1. Losses at the gene ends were 4 bases for V and 2 bases for J; bases not matched to a gene: 6. The CDR3 has 15 amino acids. Germline V gives CDR1 SGHTS, CDR2 YDEGEE.

The chain is built from TRBV30 and TRBJ1-2, with D unclear. There are 12 residues in the CDR3. Germline loops: CDR1 GTSNPN, CDR2 SVGIG (reference sequence). V shed 0 bases and J shed 4 bases, with 6 bases lying between them. CDR3 amino acids: CAWSVRAYGYTF. The CDR3 nucleotides are TGTGCCTGGAGTGTGAGGGCCTATGGCTACACCTTC.

The rearrangement links TRBV27 to TRBJ2-1; 8 bases align to TRBD2. Germline-derived CDR1 and CDR2 are MNHEY and SMNVEV (reference sequence). V trimming: 6 bases; J trimming: 7 bases; junction bases outside the gene matches: 14. The CDR3 has 16 residues. The chain's CDR3 is CASRLTSAVNYNEQFF. The DNA for the CDR3 is TGTGCCAGCAGGTTGACTAGCGCCGTTAATTATAATGAGCAGTTCTTC.

CDR3 in DNA: TGTGCCACCAGTGACCCATCCGCAGGGGGGACGACAGATACGCAGTATTTT. It is translated as CATSDPSAGGTTDTQYF. The chain employs TRBV24-1 and TRBJ2-3; tentative D call: TRBD1 (7 bases). CDR3 length equals 17 residues. Between the trimmed V and J ends, which lost 4 bases and 3 bases, there was a span of 19 bases. Germline V lookup: CDR1 KGHDR, CDR2 SFDVKD.

The chain joins TRBV29-1 to TRBJ2-7; 7 bases are a match to TRBD1. There are 12 residues in the CDR3. Trimming removed 5 bases from V and 1 base from J; junction bases left unmatched: 2. Germline CDR1 is SQVTM and CDR2 is ANQGSEA. Here the CDR3 DNA reads TGCAGCGTTAGGGACAGTTCCTACGAGCAGTACGTC. As protein: CSVRDSSYEQYV.

The chain links TRBV6-1 to TRBJ1-4; perhaps TRBD1 as D (5 bases). Germline CDR1 MNHNS, CDR2 SASEGT. V lost 3 bases and J 8 bases, leaving 10 bases between the germline ends. The CDR3 is 13 residues long. The CDR3 reads CASSEVKGEKLFF. The CDR3, as DNA: TGTGCCAGCAGTGAGGTCAAGGGGGAAAAACTGTTTTTT.

The gene calls are TRBV11-1 and TRBJ2-1; TRBD1 might be the D (5 bases). Germline V gene sequence: CDR1 SGHAT, CDR2 FQDESV (reference sequence). V lost 4 bases and J 4 bases, leaving 11 bases between the germline ends. This CDR3 contains 14 residues. The CDR3 region is CASSSPTAYNEQFF. DNA of the CDR3: TGTGCCAGCAGCTCCCCGACAGCGTACAATGAGCAGTTCTTC.

The genes are TRBV6-1 and TRBJ1-1; D not certain. Trimming removed 1 base at V and 7 bases at J, with 10 bases between. The CDR3 totals 13 residues. Germline V gives CDR1 MNHNS, CDR2 SASEGT. The CDR3 bases are TGTGCCAGCAGTGAAGTACGTCGCAGTGAAGCTTTCTTT. Translation: CASSEVRRSEAFF.

The rearrangement joins TRBV6-2 or TRBV6-3 to TRBJ1-1; 11 bases fit TRBD1. CDR1 MNHEY and CDR2 SVGEGT come from the germline V gene. V dropped 1 base and J dropped 4; count of bases not matched to a gene: 8. The CDR3 is 17 amino acids. For the CDR3, the DNA is TGTGCCAGCAGTTACTTTCAGGACAGGGGGCTTGTCACTGAAGCTTTCTTT. Protein product: CASSYFQDRGLVTEAFF.

CDR3 sequence reads: CASSLGGVTDQETQYF. CDR3 DNA sequence: TGTGCCAGCAGCTTGGGGGGGGTGACCGACCAAGAGACCCAGTACTTC. V is TRBV11-1 and J is TRBJ2-5; the match to TRBD2 covers 7 bases. The CDR3 length is 16 residues. Germline V gene sequence: CDR1 SGHAT, CDR2 FQDESV (reference sequence). After removal of 3 bases from V and 0 bases from J, the junction contained 7 bases not matched to a gene. The whole variable domain, remainder taken from reference TRBV11-1 and TRBJ2-5, is EAEVAQSPRYKITEKSQAVAFWCDPISGHATLYWYRQILGQGPELLVQFQDESVVDDSQLPKDRFSAERLKGVDSTLKIQPAELGDSAMYLCASSLGGVTDQETQYFGPGTRLLVL.

The V and J genes are TRBV10-2 and TRBJ2-2; D remains unclear. Deletions cut 3 bases from V and 1 base from J, with 3 bases between. This CDR3 is built from 13 residues. CDR1 is WSHSY, CDR2 SAAADI, per germline. The CDR3 protein is CASSDQNTGELFF. CDR3 DNA sequence: TGCGCCAGCAGTGACCAGAACACCGGGGAGCTGTTTTTT.

The gene calls are TRBV6-1 and TRBJ2-7; D may be TRBD1 (6 bases). This CDR3 spans 15 amino acids. Germline CDR1 is MNHNS and CDR2 is SASEGT. The V and J ends lost 2 bases and 3 bases respectively, with 14 bases between them. CDR3 coding DNA: TGTGCCAGCAGTGAAAATACAGGGATGGGCTACGAGCAGTACGTC. The encoded protein is CASSENTGMGYEQYV.

The chain uses TRBV20-1 and TRBJ1-2; 8 bases align to TRBD1. CDR1 DFQATT and CDR2 SNEGSKA come from the germline V gene (reference sequence). Trimming at V came to 3 bases and at J to 2 bases, leaving 8 bases not matched to a gene. The CDR3 is made up of 15 amino acids. DNA of the CDR3: TGCAGTGCTAGTCCAAGACAGGGGAAAAACTATGGCTACACCTTC. This sequence encodes CSASPRQGKNYGYTF.

The V and J genes are TRBV9 and TRBJ1-4; D call uncertain. The CDR3 spans 13 residues. The V end lost 0 bases, the J end lost 5 bases, and 5 bases lay between the germline ends. Germline CDR1 SGDLS, CDR2 YYNGEE. CDR3 coding DNA: TGTGCCAGCAGCGTAGACACGAATGAAAAACTGTTTTTT. Amino acids: CASSVDTNEKLFF.

The chain employs TRBV6-1 and TRBJ1-1; D not certain. The CDR3 is made up of 13 amino acids. The ends were cut back, 3 bases at V and 0 bases at J, with 5 bases in the middle. CDR1 is MNHNS, CDR2 SASEGT, per germline. CDR3 DNA sequence: TGTGCCAGCAGTGACAAAATGAACACTGAAGCTTTCTTT. Its protein is CASSDKMNTEAFF.

A single count supports this clone. The J gene is TRBJ1-6, the V gene TRBV4-1; tentatively, D is TRBD1 (5 bases). Germline CDR1 MGHRA, CDR2 YSYEKL. Trimming stripped 1 base from V and 7 bases from J, with 11 bases between. This CDR3 has 15 residues. The CDR3 DNA reads as TGCGCCAGCAGCCAAGGGAGGGGTGACAATTCACCCCTCCACTTT. Translation gives CASSQGRGDNSPLHF.